This T cell receptor beta chain was recovered during a study of blood T cell repertoires in COVID-19. For the study at large: Sources were T cells, B-cell-depleted T cells, or PBMCs; the material itself was cDNA or gDNA.

V gave up 6 bases and J gave up 3 bases; unmatched junction bases: 4. The CDR3 covers 14 residues. Germline loops: CDR1 SNHLY, CDR2 FYNNEI. The sample holds one count of this clone. Libraries were prepared by immunoSEQ multiplex PCR; TCRdb keeps only in-frame clonotypes and omits some of them. The sample holds about 93,000 clones, around nine tenths seen once. The sample was peripheral blood. The source is an elderly woman with acute or convalescent COVID-19. This sequence joins TRBV2 and TRBJ1-1; TRBD1 matches 10 bases. Here the CDR3 DNA reads TGTGCCAGCAGATCGACAGGGGGCTACACTGAAGCTTTCTTT. Protein: CASRSTGGYTEAFF. Supplemented by reference TRBV2 and TRBJ1-1, the full variable domain reads EPEVTQTPSHQVTQMGQEVILRCVPISNHLYFYWYRQILGQKVEFLVSFYNNEISEKSEIFDDQFSVERPDGSNFTLKIRSTKLEDSAMYFCASRSTGGYTEAFFGQGTRLTVV.